This T cell receptor beta chain was observed in a study of blood T cell repertoires in COVID-19. The table came from immunoSEQ multiplex PCR; TCRdb's copy has only in-frame clones and leaves some out. Of roughly 230,000 clones in the sample, about 85% were seen once. This CDR3 spans 14 amino acids. With 2 bases clipped from V and 7 bases from J, the junction kept 7 bases outside the gene matches. Germline V CDR1 and CDR2: SEHNR, FQNEAQ (reference sequence). Across about two dozen US areas, participants ranged in age from about 18 to 100 years. Exposed participants encountered a COVID-19 case during the 2 weeks preceding study entry.

The rearrangement joins TRBV7-9 to TRBJ2-5; 7 positions agree with TRBD2. Sequencing was performed on PBMCs or T cells enriched from blood (not recorded which). This TCR was recovered from a woman between 50 and 59 years old who had been exposed to COVID-19. This CDR3 is CASSLFGGDGTQYF. CDR3 DNA: TGTGCCAGCAGCTTATTTGGGGGGGACGGGACCCAGTACTTC.